This TCR beta chain was found in a study of early T cells in non-severe SARS-CoV-2 infection. Study-level background: Sequencing used unsorted whole-blood bulk RNA, so chains lack pairing.

Molecules of cDNA were individually given unique molecular identifiers that were attached to them. TCRdb ran MiXCR on the 5' RACE reads and lists one entry per CDR3 protein. The sample records thousands of distinct CDR3 sequences, 4% to 6% being singletons. By its share, this clonotype is medium-sized. Its antigen is as yet unknown. Study-wide results and caveats: CD4 and private specificities were missed by VDJdb matching, which favored anti-spike CD8 responses.

The CDR3 sequence is 14 residues long. The V gene lost 1 base and the J gene lost 5 bases, with 11 bases spanning the gap. The TCR was taken from an adult who was a healthcare worker with PCR-confirmed SARS-CoV-2 infection or an uninfected control (not recorded which). Sequencing input: whole blood. J is TRBJ2-5 and V is TRBV12-3 or TRBV12-4; D ambiguous. DNA of the CDR3: TGTGCCAGCAGTTTAGGAGGCCTAGGGGAGACCCAGTACTTC. It translates to CASSLGGLGETQYF.